A single sample is the source of the 3 T cell receptor beta chains below, sequenced in a study of T cells after yellow fever vaccination. TCRdb ran MiXCR on the 5' RACE reads and lists one entry per CDR3 protein. The sample comprises 500,000 to 550,000 distinct CDR3 sequences, 20% to 25% of which are singletons, and 15% to 20% rests with the top ten. The material sequenced was PBMCs, taken roughly 20 days after the first yellow fever vaccination. The receptors stem from a man between 18 and 29 years old who received the YFV17D yellow fever vaccine.

V is TRBV7-9 and J is TRBJ2-1, with D possibly matching TRBD1 (5 bases). The V end was cut by 6 bases, the J end by 0 bases, with 12 bases between. The CDR3 totals 15 residues. Germline CDR1 and CDR2: SEHNR and FQNEAQ (reference sequence). Here the CDR3 DNA reads TGTGCCAGCAGAACCAGGGAAAACTCCTACAATGAGCAGTTCTTC. It yields the protein CASRTRENSYNEQFF. Full variable domain (outside the CDR3, taken from reference TRBV7-9 and TRBJ2-1): DTGVSQNPRHKITKRGQNVTFRCDPISEHNRLYWYRQTLGQGPEFLTYFQNEAQLEKSRLLSDRFSAERPKGSFSTLEIQRTEQGDSAMYLCASRTRENSYNEQFFGPGTRLTVL.

The V call is TRBV15, the J call TRBJ2-5; no clear D gene. The CDR3 length is 15 residues. Deletions cut 0 bases from V and 1 base from J, with 9 bases between. Germline V gives CDR1 LNHNV, CDR2 YYDKDF (reference sequence). The CDR3 region has the DNA TGTGCCACCAGCAGAGATTTTACACGCCAAGAGACCCAGTACTTC. It codes for CATSRDFTRQETQYF.

The chain couples TRBV5-4 to TRBJ2-7; maybe TRBD1 (5 bases). Germline V gene sequence: CDR1 SGHNT, CDR2 YYREEE (reference sequence). V was cut by 4 bases and J by 0 bases, with 14 bases left in between. The CDR3 loop spans 15 amino acids. In DNA, the CDR3 is TGTGCCAGCAGCCTCGGTGGGCAGGGCTCCTACGAGCAGTACTTC. This gives the protein CASSLGGQGSYEQYF.